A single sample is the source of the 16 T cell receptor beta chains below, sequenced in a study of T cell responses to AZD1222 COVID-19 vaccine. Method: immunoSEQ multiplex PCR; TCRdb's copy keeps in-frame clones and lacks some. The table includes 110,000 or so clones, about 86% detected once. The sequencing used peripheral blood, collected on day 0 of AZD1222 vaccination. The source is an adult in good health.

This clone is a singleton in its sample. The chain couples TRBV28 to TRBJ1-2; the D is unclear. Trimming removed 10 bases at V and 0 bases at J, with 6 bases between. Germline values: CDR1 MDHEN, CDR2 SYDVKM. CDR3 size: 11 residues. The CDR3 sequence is CATASNYGYTF. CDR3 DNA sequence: TGTGCCACGGCCTCTAACTATGGCTACACCTTC.

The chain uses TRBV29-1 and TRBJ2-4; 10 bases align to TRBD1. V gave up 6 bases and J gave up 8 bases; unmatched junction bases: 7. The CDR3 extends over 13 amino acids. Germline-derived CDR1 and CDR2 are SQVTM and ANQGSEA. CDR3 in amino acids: CSVRQGAGDIQYF. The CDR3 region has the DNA TGCAGCGTACGACAGGGGGCTGGGGACATTCAGTACTTC.

CDR3 residues: CASSLGADQPQHF. DNA for the CDR3: TGTGCCAGCAGCTTGGGGGCAGATCAGCCCCAGCATTTT. The genes are TRBV11-2 and TRBJ1-5; D perhaps matches TRBD1 (6 bases). Trimming took off 3 bases at V and 5 bases at J, with 8 bases between the two ends. Germline V lookup: CDR1 SGHAT, CDR2 FQNNGV. CDR3 length: 13 residues.

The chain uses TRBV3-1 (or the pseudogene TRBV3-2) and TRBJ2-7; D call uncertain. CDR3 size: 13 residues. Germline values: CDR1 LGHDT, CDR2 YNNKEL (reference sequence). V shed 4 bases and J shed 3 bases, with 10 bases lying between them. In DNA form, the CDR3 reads TGTGCCAGCAGCCTCCGACTTCTCTACGAGCAGTACTTC. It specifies CASSLRLLYEQYF.

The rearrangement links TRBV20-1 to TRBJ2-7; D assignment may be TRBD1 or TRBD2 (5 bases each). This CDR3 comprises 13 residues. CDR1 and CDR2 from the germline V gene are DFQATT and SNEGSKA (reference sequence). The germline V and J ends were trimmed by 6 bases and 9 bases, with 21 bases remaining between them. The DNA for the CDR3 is TGCAGTGCGAGTATTCGGGACCGACCGGGGCAGTACTTC. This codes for CSASIRDRPGQYF.

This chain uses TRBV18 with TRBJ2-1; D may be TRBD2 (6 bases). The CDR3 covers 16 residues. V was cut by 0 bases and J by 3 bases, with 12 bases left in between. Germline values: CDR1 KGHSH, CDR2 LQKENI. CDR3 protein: CASSPPGGISYNEQFF. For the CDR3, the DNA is TGTGCCAGCTCACCACCGGGAGGAATTAGCTACAATGAGCAGTTCTTC.

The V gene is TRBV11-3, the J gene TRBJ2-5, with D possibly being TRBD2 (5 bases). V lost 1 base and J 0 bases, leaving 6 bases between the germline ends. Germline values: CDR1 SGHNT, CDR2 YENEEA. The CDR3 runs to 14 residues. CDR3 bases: TGTGCCAGCAGCTTAGGAGGGTACCAAGAGACCCAGTACTTC. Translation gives CASSLGGYQETQYF.

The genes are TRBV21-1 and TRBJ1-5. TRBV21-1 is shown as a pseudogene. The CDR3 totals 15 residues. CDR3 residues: CASSPTSTHNQPQHF. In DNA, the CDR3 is TGTGCCAGCAGCCCTACATCGACCCACAATCAGCCCCAGCATTTT.

CDR3 region: CSTMGGTGVGYTF. DNA of the CDR3: TGCAGCACTATGGGGGGGACAGGGGTCGGCTACACCTTC. The chain combines TRBV29-1 with TRBJ1-2, with TRBD1 matching over 10 bases. The CDR3 extends over 13 amino acids. The germline V gene encodes CDR1 SQVTM and CDR2 ANQGSEA. The J segment lost 8 bases and the V segment lost 8 bases, leaving 11 bases of the junction unmatched.

CDR3 protein: CASSLGPTDTQYF. DNA of the CDR3: TGTGCCAGCAGCTTAGGACCCACGGATACGCAGTATTTT. This chain joins TRBV11-3 and TRBJ2-3; D is unclear. The CDR3 covers 13 residues. V dropped 1 base and J dropped 6 bases, with 8 bases sitting between them. Germline V gene lookup returns CDR1 SGHNT and CDR2 YENEEA.

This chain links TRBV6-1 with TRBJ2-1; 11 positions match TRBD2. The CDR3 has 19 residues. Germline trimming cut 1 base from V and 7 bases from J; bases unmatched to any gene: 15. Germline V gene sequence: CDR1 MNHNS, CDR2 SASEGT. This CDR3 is CASSEGEILAGGLGNEQFF. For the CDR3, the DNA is TGTGCCAGCAGTGAAGGGGAGATTCTAGCGGGGGGTTTAGGGAATGAGCAGTTCTTC.

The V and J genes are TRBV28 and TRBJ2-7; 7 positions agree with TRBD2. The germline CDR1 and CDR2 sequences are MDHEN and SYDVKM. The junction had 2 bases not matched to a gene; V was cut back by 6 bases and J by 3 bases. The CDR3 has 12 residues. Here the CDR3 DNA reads TGTGCCAGCAGGGGGGGGATCTACGAGCAGTACTTC. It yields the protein CASRGGIYEQYF.

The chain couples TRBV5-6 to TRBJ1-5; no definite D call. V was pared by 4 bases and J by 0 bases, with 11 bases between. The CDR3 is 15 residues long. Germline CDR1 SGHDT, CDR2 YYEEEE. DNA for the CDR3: TGTGCCAGCAGCCTCGGACTGAATAGCAATCAGCCCCAGCATTTT. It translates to CASSLGLNSNQPQHF.

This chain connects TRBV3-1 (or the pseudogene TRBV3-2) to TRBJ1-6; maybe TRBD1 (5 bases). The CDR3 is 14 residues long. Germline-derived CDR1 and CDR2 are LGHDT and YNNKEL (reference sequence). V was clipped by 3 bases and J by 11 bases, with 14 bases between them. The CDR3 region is CASSHSGPSAPLHF. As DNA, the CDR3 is TGTGCCAGCAGCCATTCGGGACCATCCGCACCCCTCCACTTT.

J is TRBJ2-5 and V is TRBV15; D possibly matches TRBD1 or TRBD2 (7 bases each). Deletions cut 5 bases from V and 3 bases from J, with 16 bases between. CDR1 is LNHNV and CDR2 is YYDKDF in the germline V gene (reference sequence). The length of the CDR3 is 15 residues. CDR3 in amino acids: CATSDGTAGKETQYF. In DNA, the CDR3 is TGTGCCACCAGCGACGGGACAGCGGGAAAAGAGACCCAGTACTTC.

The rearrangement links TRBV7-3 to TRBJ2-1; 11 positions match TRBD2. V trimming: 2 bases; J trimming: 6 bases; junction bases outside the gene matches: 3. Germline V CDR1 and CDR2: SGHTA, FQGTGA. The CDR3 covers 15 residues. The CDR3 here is CASSLALAGVNEQFF. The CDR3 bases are TGTGCCAGCAGCTTAGCACTAGCGGGAGTCAATGAGCAGTTCTTC. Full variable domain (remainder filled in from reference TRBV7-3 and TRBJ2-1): GAGVSQTPSNKVTEKGKYVELRCDPISGHTALYWYRQSLGQGPEFLIYFQGTGAADDSGLPNDRFFAVRPEGSVSTLKIQRTERGDSAVYLCASSLALAGVNEQFFGPGTRLTVL.